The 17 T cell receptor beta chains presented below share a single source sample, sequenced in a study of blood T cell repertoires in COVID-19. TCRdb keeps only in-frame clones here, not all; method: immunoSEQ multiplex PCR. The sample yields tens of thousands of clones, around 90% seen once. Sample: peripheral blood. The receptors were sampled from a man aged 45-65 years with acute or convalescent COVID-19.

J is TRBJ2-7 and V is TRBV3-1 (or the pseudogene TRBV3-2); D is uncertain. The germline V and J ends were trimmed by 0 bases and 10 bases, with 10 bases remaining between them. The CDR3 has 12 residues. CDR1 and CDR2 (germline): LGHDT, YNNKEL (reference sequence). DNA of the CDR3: TGTGCCAGCAGCCAAGAGTTCGCGTTACAGTACTTC. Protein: CASSQEFALQYF.

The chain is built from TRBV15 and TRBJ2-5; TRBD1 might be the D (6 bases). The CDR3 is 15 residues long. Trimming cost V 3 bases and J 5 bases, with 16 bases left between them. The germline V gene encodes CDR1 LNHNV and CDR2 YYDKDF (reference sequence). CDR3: CATSSSRGSGETQYF. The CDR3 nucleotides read TGTGCCACCAGCAGCTCCAGGGGATCGGGCGAGACCCAGTACTTC.

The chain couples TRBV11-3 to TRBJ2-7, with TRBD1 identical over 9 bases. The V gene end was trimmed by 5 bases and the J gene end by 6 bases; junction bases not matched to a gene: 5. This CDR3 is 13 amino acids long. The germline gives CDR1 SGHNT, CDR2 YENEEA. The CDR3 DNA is TGTGCCAGCAGCCGGGACAGGGTCTCCGAGCAGTACTTC. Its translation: CASSRDRVSEQYF.

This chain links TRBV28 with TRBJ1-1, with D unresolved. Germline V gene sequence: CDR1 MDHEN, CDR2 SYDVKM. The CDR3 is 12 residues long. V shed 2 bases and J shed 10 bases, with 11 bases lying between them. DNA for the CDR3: TGTGCCAGCAGTTTAATAGAGTTCGGAGCTTTCTTT. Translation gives CASSLIEFGAFF. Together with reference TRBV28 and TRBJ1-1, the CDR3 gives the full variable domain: DVKVTQSSRYLVKRTGEKVFLECVQDMDHENMFWYRQDPGLGLRLIYFSYDVKMKEKGDIPEGYSVSREKKERFSLILESASTNQTSMYLCASSLIEFGAFFGQGTRLTVV.

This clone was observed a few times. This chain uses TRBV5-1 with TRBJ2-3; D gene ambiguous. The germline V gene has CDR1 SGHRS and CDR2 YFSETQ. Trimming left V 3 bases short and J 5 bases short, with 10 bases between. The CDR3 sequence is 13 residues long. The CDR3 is CASSSGGGDTQYF. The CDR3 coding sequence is TGCGCCAGCAGCTCCGGTGGTGGAGATACGCAGTATTTT.

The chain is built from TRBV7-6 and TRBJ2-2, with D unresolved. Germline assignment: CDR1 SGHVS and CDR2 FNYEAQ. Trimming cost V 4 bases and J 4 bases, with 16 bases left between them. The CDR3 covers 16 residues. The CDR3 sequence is CASSSQMAGFTGELFF. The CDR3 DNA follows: TGTGCCAGCAGCTCCCAGATGGCCGGGTTCACCGGGGAGCTGTTTTTT.

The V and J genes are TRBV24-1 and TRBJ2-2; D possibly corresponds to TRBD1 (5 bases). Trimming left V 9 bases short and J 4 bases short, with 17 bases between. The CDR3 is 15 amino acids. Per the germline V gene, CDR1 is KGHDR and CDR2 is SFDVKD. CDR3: CATSTGSGRTGELFF. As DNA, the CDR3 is TGTGCCACCTCTACAGGTTCGGGTCGCACCGGGGAGCTGTTTTTT.

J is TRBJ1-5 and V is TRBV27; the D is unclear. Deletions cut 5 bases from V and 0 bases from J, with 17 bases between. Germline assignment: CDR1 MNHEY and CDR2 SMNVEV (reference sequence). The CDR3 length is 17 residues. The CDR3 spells CASSHQISGNSNQPQHF. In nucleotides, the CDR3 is TGTGCCAGCAGTCATCAAATCAGCGGAAATAGCAATCAGCCCCAGCATTTT.

In nucleotides, the CDR3 is TGTGCCATCAGTGCTCCGACAGCTAACTATGGCTACACCTTC. Its translation: CAISAPTANYGYTF. This chain links TRBV10-3 with TRBJ1-2; possible D gene TRBD1, 5 bases. The V gene's germline CDR1 is ENHRY and CDR2 SYGVKD. V lost 4 bases to trimming and J lost 0 bases, with 9 bases between them. The CDR3 sequence is 14 residues long.

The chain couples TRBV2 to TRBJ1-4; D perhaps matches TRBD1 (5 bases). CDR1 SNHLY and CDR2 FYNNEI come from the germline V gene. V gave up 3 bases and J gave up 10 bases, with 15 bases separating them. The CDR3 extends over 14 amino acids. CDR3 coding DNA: TGTGCCAGCAGTGATGTCCCAGGGCTGGGAAAACTGTTTTTT. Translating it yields CASSDVPGLGKLFF.

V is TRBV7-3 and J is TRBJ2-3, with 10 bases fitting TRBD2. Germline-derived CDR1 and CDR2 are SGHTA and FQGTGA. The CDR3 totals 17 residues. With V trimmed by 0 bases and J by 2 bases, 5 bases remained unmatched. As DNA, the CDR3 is TGTGCCAGCAGCTTAACGGCTAGCGGGGGTCCCACAGATACGCAGTATTTT. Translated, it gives CASSLTASGGPTDTQYF.

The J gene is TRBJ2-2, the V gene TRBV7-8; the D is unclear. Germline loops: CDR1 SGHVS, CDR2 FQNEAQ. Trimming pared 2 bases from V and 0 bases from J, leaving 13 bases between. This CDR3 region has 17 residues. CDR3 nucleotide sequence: TGTGCCAGCAGCTTAACACCCGTGGCAGCGAACACCGGGGAGCTGTTTTTT. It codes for CASSLTPVAANTGELFF.

The CDR3 DNA is TGTGCCACCAGTGATAAATCGGGGGGGCTGTTGTATACGCAGTATTTT. Translating gives CATSDKSGGLLYTQYF. The chain recombines TRBV24-1 with TRBJ2-3; 8 nucleotides match TRBD2. The V gene end was trimmed by 3 bases and the J gene end by 7 bases; junction bases not matched to a gene: 11. The CDR3 is 16 residues long. Germline V gene lookup returns CDR1 KGHDR and CDR2 SFDVKD.

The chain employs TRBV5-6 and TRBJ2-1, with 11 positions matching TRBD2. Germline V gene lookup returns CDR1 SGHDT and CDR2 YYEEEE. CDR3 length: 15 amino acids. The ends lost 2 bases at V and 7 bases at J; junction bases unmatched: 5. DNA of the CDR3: TGTGCCAGCAGCTTACCCCTAGCGGGGGGAAATGAGCAGTTCTTC. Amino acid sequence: CASSLPLAGGNEQFF.

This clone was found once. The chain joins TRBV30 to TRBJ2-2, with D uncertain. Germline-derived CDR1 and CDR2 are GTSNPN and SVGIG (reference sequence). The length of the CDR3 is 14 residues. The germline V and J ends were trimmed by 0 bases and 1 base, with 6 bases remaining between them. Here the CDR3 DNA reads TGTGCCTGGAGTGTATCAGGGAACACCGGGGAGCTGTTTTTT. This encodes CAWSVSGNTGELFF.

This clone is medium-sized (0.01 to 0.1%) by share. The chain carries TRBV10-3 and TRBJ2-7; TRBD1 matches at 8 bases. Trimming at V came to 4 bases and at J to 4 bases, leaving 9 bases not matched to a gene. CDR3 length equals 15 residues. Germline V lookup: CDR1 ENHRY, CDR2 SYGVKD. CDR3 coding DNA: TGTGCCATCAGTGTGCTCGGACAGGGACGATACGAGCAGTACTTC. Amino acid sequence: CAISVLGQGRYEQYF.

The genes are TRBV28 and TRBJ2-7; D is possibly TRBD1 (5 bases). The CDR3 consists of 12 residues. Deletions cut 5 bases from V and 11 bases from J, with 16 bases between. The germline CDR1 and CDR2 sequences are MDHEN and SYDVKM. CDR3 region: CASSPYRQFKYF. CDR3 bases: TGTGCCAGCAGTCCATATCGACAGTTTAAGTACTTC.